This T cell receptor (beta chain) was observed in a study of shared clonotypes between healthy human individuals. Produced via immunoSEQ multiplex PCR; TCRdb's table is partial and in-frame only. The data contain around 1.6 million clones, roughly 98% of them singletons. The CDR3 totals 16 residues. Looked up from germline, CDR1 is SGHNT and CDR2 is YYREEE (reference sequence). Trimming at V came to 4 bases and at J to 3 bases, leaving 13 bases not matched to a gene. The sample consisted of naive CD4+ T cells sorted from blood. Noted subset: CD45RA+ positively selected. This chain links TRBV5-4 with TRBJ2-7; 7 nucleotides line up with TRBD1. This receptor was taken from a man aged 25 to 40 in good health. CDR3 coding DNA: TGTGCCAGCAGCAGACATCCGGGACAGCCCGACTACGAGCAGTACTTC. Translated: CASSRHPGQPDYEQYF.